This is a list of T cell receptor beta chains from one sample in a study of post-analysis software for immune sequencing data. TCRdb itself ran the PCR reads through MiXCR, one entry per CDR3 protein. The data contain roughly 410,000 distinct CDR3 sequences, around 33% of them singletons. The source material was blood. The receptors were gathered from a girl aged 5-17 years with multiple sclerosis. CDR3s include the opening cysteine and the closing phenylalanine or tryptophan. Each record gives: J gene, D gene, clone size, V gene, CDR3 protein, CDR3 DNA. The D gene is left open where the match is weak. Clone size, where shown, is once, few, many, or a class for clones that have expanded.

TRBJ1-2,NA,NA,TRBV20-1,CSADDSARPGYTF,TGCAGTGCTGATGATTCCGCCAGGCCCGGCTACACCTTC
TRBJ1-2,TRBD1,NA,TRBV28,CASRTQGAPYGYTF,TGTGCCAGCAGGACTCAGGGGGCTCCTTATGGCTACACCTTC
TRBJ1-5,NA,NA,TRBV9,CARSGPDSHYQPQHF,TGTGCCAGGAGCGGCCCGGACAGTCATTATCAGCCCCAGCATTTT
TRBJ2-3,NA,few,TRBV10-3,CAISEAAFSTDTQYF,TGTGCCATCAGTGAGGCGGCATTTAGCACAGATACGCAGTATTTT
TRBJ2-3,NA,NA,TRBV20-1,CSAPPRDTQYF,TGCAGTGCCCCCCCCAGAGATACGCAGTATTTT
TRBJ2-5,NA,NA,TRBV3-1,CASGRAGETQYF,TGTGCCAGCGGCAGAGCGGGCGAGACCCAGTACTTC
TRBJ2-1,NA,NA,TRBV25-1,CASRWGASYNEQFF,TGTGCCAGCAGGTGGGGGGCATCCTACAATGAGCAGTTCTTC
TRBJ2-3,NA,NA,TRBV5-1,CASSGGEADTQYF,TGCGCCAGCAGTGGCGGGGAAGCAGATACGCAGTATTTT
TRBJ2-7,NA,NA,TRBV7-2,CASSSRPTYEQYF,TGTGCCAGCAGCTCCCGACCAACCTACGAGCAGTACTTC
TRBJ2-3,NA,NA,TRBV24-1,CATSDSQGSTDTQYF,TGTGCCACCAGTGATTCGCAGGGGAGCACAGATACGCAGTATTTT
TRBJ2-1,TRBD2,NA,TRBV10-3,CAISDPLAGGYNEQFF,TGTGCCATCAGTGACCCCCTAGCGGGAGGCTACAATGAGCAGTTCTTC
TRBJ2-3,TRBD2,NA,TRBV20-1,CSAIVAGDSTDTQYF,TGCAGTGCTATAGTAGCGGGGGATAGCACAGATACGCAGTATTTT
TRBJ2-7,NA,few,TRBV28,CASRSHGSYEQYF,TGTGCCAGCAGGTCACACGGATCCTACGAGCAGTACTTC
TRBJ2-5,TRBD2,NA,TRBV15,CATSRPGLAGGQETQYF,TGTGCCACCAGCAGGCCTGGACTAGCGGGGGGCCAAGAGACCCAGTACTTC
TRBJ1-1,NA,NA,TRBV6-6,CASRIPGPLNTEAFF,TGTGCCAGCAGGATCCCGGGTCCCCTGAACACTGAAGCTTTCTTT
TRBJ2-1,NA,NA,TRBV9,CASSVGASTYNEQFF,TGTGCCAGCAGCGTAGGGGCAAGTACCTACAACGAGCAGTTCTTC
TRBJ2-7,NA,few,TRBV29-1,CSVVVRRDEQYF,TGCAGCGTTGTAGTCCGTCGGGACGAGCAGTACTTC
TRBJ1-1,NA,NA,TRBV12-3/TRBV12-4,CASTWWTSTEAFF,TGTGCCAGCACTTGGTGGACGAGCACTGAAGCTTTCTTT
TRBJ1-1,TRBD1,NA,TRBV6-5,CASSYDRGGTEAFF,TGTGCCAGCAGTTACGACAGGGGAGGCACTGAAGCTTTCTTT
TRBJ1-4,TRBD1,NA,TRBV6-5,CASSYSQGANEKLFF,TGTGCCAGCAGTTACTCCCAGGGGGCTAATGAAAAACTGTTTTTT
TRBJ2-5,TRBD1,NA,TRBV20-1,CSATKTGEETQYF,TGCAGTGCTACCAAGACAGGGGAAGAGACCCAGTACTTC
TRBJ2-3,TRBD2,NA,TRBV20-1,CSAPGPGRTDTQYF,TGCAGTGCACCGGGGCCCGGGAGGACAGATACGCAGTATTTT
TRBJ2-1,NA,NA,TRBV5-1,CASSLGTGQFF,TGCGCCAGCAGCTTGGGCACGGGGCAGTTCTTC
TRBJ2-3,TRBD2,NA,TRBV12-3/TRBV12-4,CASSPRLAPEGTDTQYF,TGTGCCAGCAGTCCTCGACTAGCACCTGAGGGGACAGATACGCAGTATTTT
TRBJ1-1,NA,NA,TRBV6-1,CASSEGSTPEAFF,TGTGCCAGCAGTGAGGGTAGCACCCCTGAAGCTTTCTTT
TRBJ2-5,NA,NA,TRBV5-1,CASSSGVGAPKETQYF,TGCGCCAGCAGCTCCGGCGTGGGGGCGCCTAAAGAGACCCAGTACTTC
TRBJ2-2,NA,NA,TRBV4-3,CASSQGGGRWTGELFF,TGCGCCAGCAGCCAAGGAGGCGGTCGGTGGACCGGGGAGCTGTTTTTT
TRBJ2-7,TRBD2,NA,TRBV12-3/TRBV12-4,CAGTLGRGVYEQYF,TGTGCCGGCACCCTAGGACGGGGGGTCTACGAGCAGTACTTC
TRBJ1-2,NA,NA,TRBV20-1,CSARATVGYTF,TGCAGTGCTAGAGCAACGGTCGGCTACACCTTC